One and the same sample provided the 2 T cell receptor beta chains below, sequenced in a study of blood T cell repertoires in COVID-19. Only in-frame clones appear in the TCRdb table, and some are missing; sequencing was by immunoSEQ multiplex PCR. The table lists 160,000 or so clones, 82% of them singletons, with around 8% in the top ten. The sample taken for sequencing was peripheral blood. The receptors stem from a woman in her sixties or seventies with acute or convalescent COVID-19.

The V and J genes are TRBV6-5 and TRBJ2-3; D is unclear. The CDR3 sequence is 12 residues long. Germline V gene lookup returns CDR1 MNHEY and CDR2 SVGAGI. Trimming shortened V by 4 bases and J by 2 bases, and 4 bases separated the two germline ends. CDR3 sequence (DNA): TGTGCCAGCAGTTCTTACACAGATACGCAGTATTTT. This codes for CASSSYTDTQYF.

The CDR3 DNA follows: TGTGCCAGCTCACCACGCCAGGACAGTCCCAATCAGCCCCAGCATTTT. Translating gives CASSPRQDSPNQPQHF. The chain is built from TRBV18 and TRBJ1-5, with TRBD1 as a possible D gene (6 bases). The CDR3 has 16 amino acids. Germline CDR1 is KGHSH and CDR2 is LQKENI. V was clipped by 1 base and J by 3 bases, with 13 bases between them.